These 7 T cell receptor beta chains were sequenced from one sample in a study of Graves' ophthalmopathy and Graves' hyperthyroidism. The TCR beta CDR3 regions underwent amplification from RNA transcripts. In the first round, RT-PCR was carried out with HTBI primers, and a multiplex PCR formed the second round. Using its own MiXCR run on the multiplex PCR reads, TCRdb lists one record per CDR3 protein. The table has fewer than 600,000 distinct CDR3 sequences, around an eighth seen once. The source material was blood. The source of these receptors is a woman aged 25 to 45 with Graves' ophthalmopathy.

This clonotype was seen many times. The V and J genes are TRBV7-9 and TRBJ2-7, with 7 nucleotides matching TRBD2. Per the germline V gene, CDR1 is SEHNR and CDR2 is FQNEAQ (reference sequence). V shed 5 bases, J shed 3 bases, and the junction held 4 bases outside the gene matches. The CDR3 length is 13 residues. The CDR3 DNA sequence: TGTGCCAGCAGCCAGGGAGGGTTCTACGAGCAGTACTTC. The encoded protein is CASSQGGFYEQYF.

This clonotype has a handful of counts. CDR3 region: CASSQGTDRETQYF. In DNA form, the CDR3 reads TGTGCCAGCAGCCAAGGAACGGACCGGGAGACCCAGTACTTC. The chain employs TRBV3-1 and TRBJ2-5; D remains ambiguous. V was trimmed by 1 base and J by 5 bases, leaving 11 bases between them. The CDR3 length is 14 residues. The germline CDR1 and CDR2 sequences are LGHDT and YNNKEL (reference sequence).

This clonotype was observed a few times. The chain has TRBV28 and TRBJ1-6; D may be TRBD1 (6 bases). The CDR3 has 13 amino acids. V lost 8 bases and J lost 10, with 15 bases in between. CDR1 is MDHEN, CDR2 SYDVKM, per germline. Here the CDR3 reads CASYGGAASPLHF. CDR3 in DNA: TGTGCCAGCTACGGGGGGGCCGCGTCACCCCTCCACTTT.

This clonotype was seen many times. The chain links TRBV12-3 or TRBV12-4 to TRBJ2-2; D gene uncertain. This CDR3 is built from 13 residues. V was trimmed by 3 bases and J by 6 bases, leaving 8 bases between them. The CDR3 here is CASSFSRAGELFF. CDR3 sequence (DNA): TGTGCCAGCAGTTTTAGCCGGGCCGGGGAGCTGTTTTTT.

Many counts were recorded for this clonotype. J is TRBJ1-2 and V is TRBV7-2; 7 positions match TRBD1. V lost 5 bases and J lost 0; bases outside the gene matches: 6. Germline CDR1 and CDR2: SGHTA and FQGNSA. The CDR3 runs to 15 residues. The DNA of the CDR3 is TGTGCCAGCAGCCTATGGGACAGCCCTAACTATGGCTACACCTTC. The encoded protein is CASSLWDSPNYGYTF.

This clonotype was counted at least ten times. The rearrangement uses TRBV12-3 or TRBV12-4 and TRBJ1-6; tentatively, D is TRBD1 (5 bases). The V end was cut by 4 bases, the J end by 9 bases, with 7 bases between. There are 12 residues in the CDR3. CDR3 protein: CASSWGISPLHF. For the CDR3, the DNA is TGTGCCAGCAGTTGGGGGATTTCACCCCTCCACTTT.

The chain has TRBV20-1 and TRBJ2-7; 11 bases match TRBD2. Germline trimming cut 6 bases from V and 3 bases from J; bases unmatched to any gene: 7. Germline V gives CDR1 DFQATT, CDR2 SNEGSKA (reference sequence). The CDR3 sequence is 14 residues long. The CDR3 protein is CSAPTLAGGYEQYF. In nucleotides, the CDR3 is TGCAGTGCACCCACGCTAGCGGGAGGCTACGAGCAGTACTTC.